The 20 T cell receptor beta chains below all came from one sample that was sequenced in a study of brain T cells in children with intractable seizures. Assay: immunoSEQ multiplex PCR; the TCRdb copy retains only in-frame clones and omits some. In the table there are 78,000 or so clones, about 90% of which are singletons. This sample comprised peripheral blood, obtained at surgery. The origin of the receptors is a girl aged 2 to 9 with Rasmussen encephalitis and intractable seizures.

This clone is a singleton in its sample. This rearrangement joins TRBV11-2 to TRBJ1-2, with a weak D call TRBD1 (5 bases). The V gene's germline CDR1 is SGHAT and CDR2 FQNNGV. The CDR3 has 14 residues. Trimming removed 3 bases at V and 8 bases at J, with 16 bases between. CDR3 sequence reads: CASSFPGGLRGYTF. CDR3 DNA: TGTGCCAGCAGCTTTCCCGGGGGTCTCAGGGGCTACACCTTC.

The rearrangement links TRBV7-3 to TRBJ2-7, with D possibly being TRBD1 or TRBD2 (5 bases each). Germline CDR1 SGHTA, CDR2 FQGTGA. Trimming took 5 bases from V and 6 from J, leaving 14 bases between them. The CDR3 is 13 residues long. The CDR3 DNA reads TGTGCCAGCAGCCGGGACGGCCTGGGCGAGCAGTACTTC. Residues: CASSRDGLGEQYF.

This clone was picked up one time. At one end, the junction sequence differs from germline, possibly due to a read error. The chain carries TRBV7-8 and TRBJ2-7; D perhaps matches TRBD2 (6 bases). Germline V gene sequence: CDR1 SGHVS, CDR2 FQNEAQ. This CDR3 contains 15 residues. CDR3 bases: TGTGCCAGCAGCTTCGGGGGAGAGGAAAGCTACGGGCAGTACTTC. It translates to CASSFGGEESYGQYF.

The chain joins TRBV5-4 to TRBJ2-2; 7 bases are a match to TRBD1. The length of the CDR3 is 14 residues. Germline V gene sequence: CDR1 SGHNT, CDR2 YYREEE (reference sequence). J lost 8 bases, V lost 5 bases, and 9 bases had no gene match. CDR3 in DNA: TGTGCCAGCAGTTATTCAACAGGGGTGGGGGAGCTGTTTTTT. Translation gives CASSYSTGVGELFF.

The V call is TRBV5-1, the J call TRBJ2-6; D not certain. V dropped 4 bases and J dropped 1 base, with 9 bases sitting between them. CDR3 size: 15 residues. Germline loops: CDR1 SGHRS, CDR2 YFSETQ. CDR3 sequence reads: CASSPTISGANVLTF. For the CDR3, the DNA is TGCGCCAGCAGCCCAACCATTTCTGGGGCCAACGTCCTGACTTTC.

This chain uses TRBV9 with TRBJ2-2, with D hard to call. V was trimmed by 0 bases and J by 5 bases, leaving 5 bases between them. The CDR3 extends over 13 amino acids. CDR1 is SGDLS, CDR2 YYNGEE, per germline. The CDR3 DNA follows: TGTGCCAGCAGCGTAGTGGGAACCGGGGAGCTGTTTTTT. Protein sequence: CASSVVGTGELFF.

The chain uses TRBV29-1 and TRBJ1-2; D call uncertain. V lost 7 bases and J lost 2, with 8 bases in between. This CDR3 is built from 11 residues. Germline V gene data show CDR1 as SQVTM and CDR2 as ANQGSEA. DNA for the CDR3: TGCAGCGAACGAACAAACTATGGCTACACCTTC. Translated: CSERTNYGYTF. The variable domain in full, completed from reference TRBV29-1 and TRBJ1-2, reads SAVISQKPSRDICQRGTSLTIQCQVDSQVTMMFWYRQQPGQSLTLIATANQGSEATYESGFVIDKFPISRPNLTFSTLTVSNMSPEDSSIYLCSERTNYGYTFGSGTRLTVV.

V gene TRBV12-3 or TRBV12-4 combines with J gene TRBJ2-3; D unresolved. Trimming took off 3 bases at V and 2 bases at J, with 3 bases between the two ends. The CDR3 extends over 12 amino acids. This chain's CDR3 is CASSFSTDTQYF. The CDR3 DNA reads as TGTGCCAGCAGTTTTTCCACAGATACGCAGTATTTT.

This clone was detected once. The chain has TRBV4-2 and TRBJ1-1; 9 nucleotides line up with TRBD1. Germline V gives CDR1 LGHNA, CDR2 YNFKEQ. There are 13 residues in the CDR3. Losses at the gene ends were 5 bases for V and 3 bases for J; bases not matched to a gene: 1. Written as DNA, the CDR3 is TGTGCCAGCAGCGGACAGGGGTACACTGAAGCTTTCTTT. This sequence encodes CASSGQGYTEAFF.

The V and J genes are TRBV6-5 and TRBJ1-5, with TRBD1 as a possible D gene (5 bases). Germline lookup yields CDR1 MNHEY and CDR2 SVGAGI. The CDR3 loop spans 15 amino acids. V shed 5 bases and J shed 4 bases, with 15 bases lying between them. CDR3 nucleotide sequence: TGTGCCAGCAGTCAAACCGGGACGGTGAATCAGCCCCAGCATTTT. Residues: CASSQTGTVNQPQHF.

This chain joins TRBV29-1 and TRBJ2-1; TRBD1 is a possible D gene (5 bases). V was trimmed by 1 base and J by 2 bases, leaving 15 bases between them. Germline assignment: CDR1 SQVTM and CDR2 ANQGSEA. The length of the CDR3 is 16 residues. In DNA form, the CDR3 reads TGCAGCGTTGAAGGTTCGACAGCCAGTACCTACAATGAGCAGTTCTTC. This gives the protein CSVEGSTASTYNEQFF.

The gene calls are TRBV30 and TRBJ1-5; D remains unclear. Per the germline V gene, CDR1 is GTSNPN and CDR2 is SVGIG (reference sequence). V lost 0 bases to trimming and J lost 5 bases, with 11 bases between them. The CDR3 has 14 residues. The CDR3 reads CAWSVRQADQPQHF. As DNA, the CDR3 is TGTGCCTGGAGTGTACGGCAGGCTGATCAGCCCCAGCATTTT.

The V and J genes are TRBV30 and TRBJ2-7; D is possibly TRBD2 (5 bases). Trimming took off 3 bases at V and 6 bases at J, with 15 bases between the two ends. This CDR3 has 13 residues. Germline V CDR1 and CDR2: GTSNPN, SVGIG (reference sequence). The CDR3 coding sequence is TGTGCCTGGAGCTCATCTAGTCGGGGCGAGCAGTACTTC. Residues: CAWSSSSRGEQYF.

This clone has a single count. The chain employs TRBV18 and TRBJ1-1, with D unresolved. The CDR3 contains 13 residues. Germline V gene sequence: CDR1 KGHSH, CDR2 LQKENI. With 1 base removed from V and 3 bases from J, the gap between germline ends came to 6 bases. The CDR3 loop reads CASSPRTDTEAFF. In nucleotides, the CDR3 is TGTGCCAGCTCACCACGGACGGACACTGAAGCTTTCTTT.

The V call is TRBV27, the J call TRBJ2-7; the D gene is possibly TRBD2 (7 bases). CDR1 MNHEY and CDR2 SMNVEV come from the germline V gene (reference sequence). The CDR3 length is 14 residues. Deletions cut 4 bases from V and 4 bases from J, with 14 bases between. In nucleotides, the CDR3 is TGTGCCAGCAGTTGGCGGGGGCCCGTATACGAGCAGTACTTC. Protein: CASSWRGPVYEQYF.

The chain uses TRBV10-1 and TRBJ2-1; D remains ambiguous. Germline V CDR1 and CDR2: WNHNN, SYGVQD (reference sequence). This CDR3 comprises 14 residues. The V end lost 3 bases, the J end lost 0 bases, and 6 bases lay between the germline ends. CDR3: CASSDSSSYNEQFF. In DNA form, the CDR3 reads TGCGCCAGCAGTGACTCAAGCTCCTACAATGAGCAGTTCTTC.

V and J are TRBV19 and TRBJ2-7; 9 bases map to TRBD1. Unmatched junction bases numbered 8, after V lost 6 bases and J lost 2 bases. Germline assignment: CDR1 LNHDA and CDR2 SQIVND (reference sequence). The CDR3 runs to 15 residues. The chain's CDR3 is CASSLTGTGPYEQYF. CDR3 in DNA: TGTGCCAGTAGCTTAACCGGGACAGGGCCCTACGAGCAGTACTTC.

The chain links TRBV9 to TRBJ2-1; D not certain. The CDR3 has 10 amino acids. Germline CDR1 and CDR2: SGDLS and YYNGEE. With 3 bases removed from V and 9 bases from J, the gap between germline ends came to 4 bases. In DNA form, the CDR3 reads TGTGCCAGCAGCGGCACTGAGCAGTTCTTC. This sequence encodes CASSGTEQFF.

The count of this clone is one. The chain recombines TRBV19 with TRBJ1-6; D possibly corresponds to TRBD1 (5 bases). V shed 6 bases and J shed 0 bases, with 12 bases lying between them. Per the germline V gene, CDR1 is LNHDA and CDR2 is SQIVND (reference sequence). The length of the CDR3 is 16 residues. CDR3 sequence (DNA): TGTGCCAGTAGGCGAGAGGGGCCCTCCTATAATTCACCCCTCCACTTT. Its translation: CASRREGPSYNSPLHF.

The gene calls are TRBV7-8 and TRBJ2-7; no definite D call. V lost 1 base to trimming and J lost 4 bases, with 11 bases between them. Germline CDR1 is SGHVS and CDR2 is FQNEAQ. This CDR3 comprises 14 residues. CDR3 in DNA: TGTGCCAGCAGCTTAGATTTACGGAGATACGAGCAGTACTTC. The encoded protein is CASSLDLRRYEQYF.